These 10 T cell receptor beta chains were all obtained from the same sample, sequenced in a study of blood T cells in healthy people across ages. The second PCR ran roughly 7 to 11 cycles with a sample-barcoded 5' primer and J-beta primers. Via MiXCR, TCRdb re-called the 5' RACE reads, giving one row per CDR3 protein. The table includes some 1,500,000 distinct CDR3 sequences, roughly 43% detected once. Sequenced input: blood. Every receptor here comes from a woman aged 18-30 years in good health.

V is TRBV12-3 or TRBV12-4 and J is TRBJ2-7; TRBD1 aligns across 9 bases. The V segment lost 3 bases and the J segment 7 bases; nucleotides outside the gene matches: 10. The length of the CDR3 is 15 residues. The CDR3 spells CASSLDRGEYNEQYF. CDR3 coding DNA: TGTGCCAGCAGTTTGGACAGGGGAGAGTACAATGAGCAGTACTTC.

The gene calls are TRBV12-3 or TRBV12-4 and TRBJ2-7; 10 bases map to TRBD2. V lost 4 bases, J lost 2 bases, and 2 bases stayed unmatched. This CDR3 has 14 amino acids. The CDR3 DNA is TGTGCCAGCAGTTGGCTAGCGGGAGCCTACGAGCAGTACTTC. This codes for CASSWLAGAYEQYF.

This chain joins TRBV6-2 or TRBV6-3 and TRBJ2-1; D gene uncertain. Germline V gives CDR1 MNHEY, CDR2 SVGEGT. This CDR3 has 13 amino acids. With 4 bases removed from V and 10 bases from J, the gap between germline ends came to 14 bases. The CDR3 sequence is CASSWAGLWEQFF. The CDR3 coding sequence is TGTGCCAGCAGTTGGGCCGGGTTGTGGGAGCAGTTCTTC.

The CDR3 DNA follows: TGCAGTGCTACAGGTTATTCTGAAGCTTTCTTT. As protein: CSATGYSEAFF. The chain carries TRBV20-1 and TRBJ1-1; D is unresolved. Trimming took 4 bases from V and 6 from J, leaving 9 bases between them. This CDR3 contains 11 residues. The V gene's germline CDR1 is DFQATT and CDR2 SNEGSKA (reference sequence).

This clonotype was seen many times. The CDR3 loop is CASSLTRNTEAFF. CDR3 nucleotide sequence: TGTGCCAGCAGCCTGACAAGGAACACTGAAGCTTTCTTT. The chain employs TRBV11-1 and TRBJ1-1; D gene uncertain. Looked up from germline, CDR1 is SGHAT and CDR2 is FQDESV (reference sequence). There are 13 residues in the CDR3. The V end lost 5 bases, the J end lost 1 base, and 8 bases lay between the germline ends.

Only a few counts were recorded for this clonotype. The chain combines TRBV28 with TRBJ1-1, with D tentatively TRBD1 (6 bases). Per the germline V gene, CDR1 is MDHEN and CDR2 is SYDVKM. Trimming stripped 4 bases from V and 4 bases from J, with 13 bases between. The CDR3 length is 14 residues. The CDR3 region has the DNA TGTGCCAGCAGTTCCCGGCAGGGGTTCACTGAAGCTTTCTTT. Translated, it gives CASSSRQGFTEAFF.

The chain is built from TRBV29-1 and TRBJ2-5; weak D call: TRBD2 (6 bases). V was pared by 7 bases and J by 5 bases, with 14 bases between. The germline V gene encodes CDR1 SQVTM and CDR2 ANQGSEA. The CDR3 is 12 residues long. CDR3 nucleotides: TGCAGCGGGAAGGAGGGTTCGGAGACCCAGTACTTC. Amino acids: CSGKEGSETQYF.

The V call is TRBV4-3, the J call TRBJ2-7, with D perhaps being TRBD1 or TRBD2 (5 bases each). V shed 1 base and J shed 3 bases, with 13 bases lying between them. This CDR3 has 15 amino acids. Germline loops: CDR1 LGHNA, CDR2 YSLEER. DNA for the CDR3: TGCGCCAGCAGCCAAGTGTGGGCTGGGGGCTACGAGCAGTACTTC. Its protein is CASSQVWAGGYEQYF.

This clonotype was seen more than once but under ten times. The chain employs TRBV28 and TRBJ2-7, with 10 nucleotides matching TRBD1. The germline CDR1 and CDR2 sequences are MDHEN and SYDVKM. This CDR3 has 17 amino acids. Germline trimming cut 2 bases from V and 3 bases from J; bases unmatched to any gene: 10. For the CDR3, the DNA is TGTGCCAGCAGTTTAAGTCCCGACAGGGGGCCCTACTACGAGCAGTACTTC. Its protein is CASSLSPDRGPYYEQYF.

In this sample, this clonotype turned up once. One end of the junction does not line up with germline, which may come from a read error. The V and J genes are TRBV7-2 and TRBJ2-3; D assignment may be TRBD1 or TRBD2 (5 bases each). The CDR3 has 15 residues. The germline gives CDR1 SGHTA, CDR2 FQGNSA. The CDR3 coding sequence is TGTGCCAGCAGGTCCGGGGCTCATAGCACAGATACGCGGTATTTT. Translating gives CASRSGAHSTDTRYF.